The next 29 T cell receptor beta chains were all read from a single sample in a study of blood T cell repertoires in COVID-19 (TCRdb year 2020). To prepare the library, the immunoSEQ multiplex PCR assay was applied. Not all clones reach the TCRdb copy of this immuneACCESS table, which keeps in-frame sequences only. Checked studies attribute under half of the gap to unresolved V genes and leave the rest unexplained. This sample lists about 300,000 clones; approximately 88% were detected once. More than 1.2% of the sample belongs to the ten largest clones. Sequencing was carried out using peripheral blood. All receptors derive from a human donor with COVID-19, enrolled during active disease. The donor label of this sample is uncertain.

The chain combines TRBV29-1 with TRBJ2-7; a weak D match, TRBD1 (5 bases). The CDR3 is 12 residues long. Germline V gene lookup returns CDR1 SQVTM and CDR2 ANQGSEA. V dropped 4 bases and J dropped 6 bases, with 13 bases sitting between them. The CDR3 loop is CSVASSGFEQYF. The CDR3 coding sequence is TGCAGCGTTGCGAGTTCAGGGTTCGAGCAGTACTTC.

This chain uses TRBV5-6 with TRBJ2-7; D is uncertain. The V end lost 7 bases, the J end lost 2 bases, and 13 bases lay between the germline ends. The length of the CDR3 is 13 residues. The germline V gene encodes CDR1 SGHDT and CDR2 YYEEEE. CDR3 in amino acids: CASHLKPAYEQYF. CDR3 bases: TGTGCCAGCCACCTTAAACCAGCCTACGAGCAGTACTTC.

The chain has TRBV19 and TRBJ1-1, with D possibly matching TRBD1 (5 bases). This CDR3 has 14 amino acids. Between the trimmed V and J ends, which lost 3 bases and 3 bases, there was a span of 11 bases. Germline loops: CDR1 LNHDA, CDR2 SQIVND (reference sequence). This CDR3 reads CASSILGQDTEAFF. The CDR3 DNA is TGTGCCAGTAGTATCCTAGGACAAGACACTGAAGCTTTCTTT.

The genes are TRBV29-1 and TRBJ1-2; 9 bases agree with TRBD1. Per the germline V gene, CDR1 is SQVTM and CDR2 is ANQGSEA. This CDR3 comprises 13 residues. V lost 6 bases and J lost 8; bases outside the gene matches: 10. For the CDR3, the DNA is TGCAGCGTGTGCCGGGACAGGGAAGGGGGCTACACCTTC. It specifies CSVCRDREGGYTF.

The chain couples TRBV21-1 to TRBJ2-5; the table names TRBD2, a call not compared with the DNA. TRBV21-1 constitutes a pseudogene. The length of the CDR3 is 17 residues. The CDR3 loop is CASSTSSEEGGQETQYF. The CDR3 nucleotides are TGTGCCAGCAGCACCTCCTCAGAGGAGGGAGGCCAAGAGACCCAGTACTTC.

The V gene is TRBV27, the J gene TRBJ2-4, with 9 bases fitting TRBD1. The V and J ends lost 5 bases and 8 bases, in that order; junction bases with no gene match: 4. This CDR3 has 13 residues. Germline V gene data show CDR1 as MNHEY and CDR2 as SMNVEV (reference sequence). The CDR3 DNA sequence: TGTGCCAGCAGTCCAGACAGGGGGGACATTCAGTACTTC. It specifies CASSPDRGDIQYF.

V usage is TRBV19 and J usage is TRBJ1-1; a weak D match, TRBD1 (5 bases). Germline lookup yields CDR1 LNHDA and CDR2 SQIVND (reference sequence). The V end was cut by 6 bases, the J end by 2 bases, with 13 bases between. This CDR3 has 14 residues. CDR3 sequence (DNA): TGTGCCAGTAGCACGACGACAGCTAACACTGAAGCTTTCTTT. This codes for CASSTTTANTEAFF. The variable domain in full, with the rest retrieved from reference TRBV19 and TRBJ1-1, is DGGITQSPKYLFRKEGQNVTLSCEQNLNHDAMYWYRQDPGQGLRLIYYSQIVNDFQKGDIAEGYSVSREKKESFPLTVTSAQKNPTAFYLCASSTTTANTEAFFGQGTRLTVV.

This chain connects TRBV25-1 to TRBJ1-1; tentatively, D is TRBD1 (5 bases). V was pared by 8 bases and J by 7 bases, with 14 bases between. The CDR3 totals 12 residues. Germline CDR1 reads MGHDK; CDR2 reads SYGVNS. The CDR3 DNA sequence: TGTGCCAGCTTAGACAGCCTAAGTGAAGCTTTCTTT. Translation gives CASLDSLSEAFF.

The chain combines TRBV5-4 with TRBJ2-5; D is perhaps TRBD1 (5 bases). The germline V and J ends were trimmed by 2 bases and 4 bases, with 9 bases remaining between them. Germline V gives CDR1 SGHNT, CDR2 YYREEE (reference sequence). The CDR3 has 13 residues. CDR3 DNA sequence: TGTGCCAGCAGCTTATCAAGGGGAGAGACCCAGTACTTC. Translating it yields CASSLSRGETQYF.

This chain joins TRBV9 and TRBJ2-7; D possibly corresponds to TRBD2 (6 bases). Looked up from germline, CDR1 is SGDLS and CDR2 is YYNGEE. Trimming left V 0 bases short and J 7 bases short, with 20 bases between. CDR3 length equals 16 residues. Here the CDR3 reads CASSVAGVAAQWEQYF. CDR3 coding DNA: TGTGCCAGCAGCGTAGCGGGGGTGGCAGCACAATGGGAGCAGTACTTC.

DNA of the CDR3: TGTGCCATCAAACCGGGACAGGGCGATTCACCCCTCCACTTT. Protein sequence: CAIKPGQGDSPLHF. The chain is built from TRBV10-3 and TRBJ1-6, with TRBD1 matching over 9 bases. CDR1 ENHRY and CDR2 SYGVKD come from the germline V gene. With 7 bases clipped from V and 8 bases from J, the junction kept 6 bases outside the gene matches. The CDR3 has 14 residues.

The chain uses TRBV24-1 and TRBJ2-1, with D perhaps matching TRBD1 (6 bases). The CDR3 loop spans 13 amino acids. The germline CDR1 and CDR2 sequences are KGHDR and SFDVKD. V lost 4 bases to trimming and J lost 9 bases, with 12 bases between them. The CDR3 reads CATSESSRGEQFF. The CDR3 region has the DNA TGTGCCACCAGTGAATCTAGCAGGGGTGAGCAGTTCTTC.

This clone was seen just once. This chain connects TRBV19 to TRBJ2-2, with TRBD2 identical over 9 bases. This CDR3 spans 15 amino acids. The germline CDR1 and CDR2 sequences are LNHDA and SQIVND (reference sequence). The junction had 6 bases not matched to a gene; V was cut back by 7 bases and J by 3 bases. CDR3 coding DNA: TGTGCCAGTAATGGCGGGAGGGCCCACACCGGGGAGCTGTTTTTT. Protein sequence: CASNGGRAHTGELFF.

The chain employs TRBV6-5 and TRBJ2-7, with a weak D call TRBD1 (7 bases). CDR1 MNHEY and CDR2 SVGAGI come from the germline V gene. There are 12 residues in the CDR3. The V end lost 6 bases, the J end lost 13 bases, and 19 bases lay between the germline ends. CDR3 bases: TGTGCCAGCAGGGACCTAGACAGGGAGGACTACTTC. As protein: CASRDLDREDYF.

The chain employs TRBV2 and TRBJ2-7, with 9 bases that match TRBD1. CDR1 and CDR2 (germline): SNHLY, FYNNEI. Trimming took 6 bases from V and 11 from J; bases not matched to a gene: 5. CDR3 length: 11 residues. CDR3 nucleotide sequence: TGTGCCAGCAGGGGACAGGGAGATAAGTACTTC. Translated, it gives CASRGQGDKYF.

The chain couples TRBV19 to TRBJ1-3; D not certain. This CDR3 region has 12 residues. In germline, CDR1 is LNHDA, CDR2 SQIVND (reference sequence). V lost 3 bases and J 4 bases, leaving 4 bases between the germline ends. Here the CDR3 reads CASSISGNTIYF. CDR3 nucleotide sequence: TGTGCCAGTAGTATCTCCGGAAACACCATATATTTT. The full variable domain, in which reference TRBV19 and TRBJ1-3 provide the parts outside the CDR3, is DGGITQSPKYLFRKEGQNVTLSCEQNLNHDAMYWYRQDPGQGLRLIYYSQIVNDFQKGDIAEGYSVSREKKESFPLTVTSAQKNPTAFYLCASSISGNTIYFGEGSWLTVV.

CDR3 in amino acids: CASSQELGGAGNTIYF. CDR3 sequence (DNA): TGTGCCAGCAGCCAAGAGCTGGGGGGGGCTGGAAACACCATATATTTT. The genes are TRBV3-1 (or the pseudogene TRBV3-2) and TRBJ1-3; TRBD1 is a possible D gene (5 bases). V lost 0 bases and J lost 2, with 11 bases in between. The CDR3 consists of 16 residues. From germline, CDR1 is LGHDT and CDR2 YNNKEL (reference sequence).

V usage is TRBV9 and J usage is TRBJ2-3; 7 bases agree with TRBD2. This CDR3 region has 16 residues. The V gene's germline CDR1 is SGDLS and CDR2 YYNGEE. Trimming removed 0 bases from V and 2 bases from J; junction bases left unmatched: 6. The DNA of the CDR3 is TGTGCCAGCAGCGTAGGGGCTAGCGGTCTCACAGATACGCAGTATTTT. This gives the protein CASSVGASGLTDTQYF.

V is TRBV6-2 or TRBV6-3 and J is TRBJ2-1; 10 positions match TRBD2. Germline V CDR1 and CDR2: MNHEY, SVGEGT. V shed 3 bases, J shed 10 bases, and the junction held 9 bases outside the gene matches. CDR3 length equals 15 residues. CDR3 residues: CASSYWLAGVREQFF. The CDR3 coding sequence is TGTGCCAGCAGTTATTGGCTAGCGGGAGTGAGAGAGCAGTTCTTC.

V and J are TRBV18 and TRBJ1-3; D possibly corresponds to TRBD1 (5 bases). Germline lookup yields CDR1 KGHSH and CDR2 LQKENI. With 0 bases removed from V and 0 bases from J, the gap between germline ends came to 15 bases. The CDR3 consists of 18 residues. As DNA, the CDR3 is TGTGCCAGCTCACCACCTGGCGCGCGGGGCAGCTCTGGAAACACCATATATTTT. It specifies CASSPPGARGSSGNTIYF.

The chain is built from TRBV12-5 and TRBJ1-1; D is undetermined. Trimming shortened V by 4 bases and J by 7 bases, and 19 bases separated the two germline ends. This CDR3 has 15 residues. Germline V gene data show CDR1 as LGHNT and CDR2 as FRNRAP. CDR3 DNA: TGTGCTAGTGGTTGGTCCACAGTGGGAGGCAGTGAAGCTTTCTTT. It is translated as CASGWSTVGGSEAFF.

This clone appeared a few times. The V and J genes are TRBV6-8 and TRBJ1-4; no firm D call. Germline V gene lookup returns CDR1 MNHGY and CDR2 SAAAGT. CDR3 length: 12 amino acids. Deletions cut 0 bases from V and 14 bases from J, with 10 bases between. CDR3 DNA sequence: TGTGCCAGCAGTTACTCAGGGAGATGTCTGTTTTTT. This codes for CASSYSGRCLFF.

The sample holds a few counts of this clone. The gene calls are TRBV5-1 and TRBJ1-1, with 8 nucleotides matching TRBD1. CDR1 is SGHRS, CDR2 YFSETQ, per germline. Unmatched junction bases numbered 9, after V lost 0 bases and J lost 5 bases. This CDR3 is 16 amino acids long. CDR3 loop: CASSLETTGAATEAFF. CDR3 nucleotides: TGCGCCAGCAGCTTGGAGACGACAGGGGCGGCGACTGAAGCTTTCTTT.

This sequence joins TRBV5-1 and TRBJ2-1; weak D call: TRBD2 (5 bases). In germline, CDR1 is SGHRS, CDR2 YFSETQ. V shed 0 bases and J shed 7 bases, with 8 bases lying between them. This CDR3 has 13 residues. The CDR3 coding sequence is TGCGCCAGCAGCTTGGAACGGGGTAATGAGCAGTTCTTC. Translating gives CASSLERGNEQFF.

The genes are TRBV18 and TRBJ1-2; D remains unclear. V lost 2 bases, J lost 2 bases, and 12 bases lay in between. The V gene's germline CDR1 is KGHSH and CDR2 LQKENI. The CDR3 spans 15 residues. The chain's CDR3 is CASSPSTAGNYGYTF. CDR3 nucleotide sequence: TGTGCCAGCTCACCATCCACAGCGGGAAACTATGGCTACACCTTC.

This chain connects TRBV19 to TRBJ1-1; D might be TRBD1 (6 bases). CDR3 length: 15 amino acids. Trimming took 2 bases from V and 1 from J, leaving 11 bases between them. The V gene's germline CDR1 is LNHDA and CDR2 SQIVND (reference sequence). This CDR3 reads CASSITTGGNTEAFF. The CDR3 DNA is TGTGCCAGTAGTATAACGACAGGCGGGAACACTGAAGCTTTCTTT.

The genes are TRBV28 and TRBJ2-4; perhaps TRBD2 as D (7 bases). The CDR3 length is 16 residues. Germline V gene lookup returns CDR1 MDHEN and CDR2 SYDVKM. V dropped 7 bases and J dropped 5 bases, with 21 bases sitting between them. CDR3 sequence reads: CASKLSGTGGQNIQYF. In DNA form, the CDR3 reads TGTGCCAGCAAGCTTTCCGGGACGGGGGGCCAAAACATTCAGTACTTC.

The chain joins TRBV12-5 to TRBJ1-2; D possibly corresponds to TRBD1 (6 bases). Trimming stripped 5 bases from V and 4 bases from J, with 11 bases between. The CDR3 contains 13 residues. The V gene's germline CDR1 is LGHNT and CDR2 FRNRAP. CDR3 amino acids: CASGTGTFYGYTF. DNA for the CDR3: TGTGCTAGTGGTACCGGGACATTCTATGGCTACACCTTC.

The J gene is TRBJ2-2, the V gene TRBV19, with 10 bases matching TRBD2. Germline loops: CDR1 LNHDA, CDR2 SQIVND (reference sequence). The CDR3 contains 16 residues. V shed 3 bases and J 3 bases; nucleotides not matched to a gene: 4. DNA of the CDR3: TGTGCCAGTAGTATGAGCGGGAGGGTCCACACCGGGGAGCTGTTTTTT. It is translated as CASSMSGRVHTGELFF.